This is a list of T cell receptor beta chains from one sample in a study of Ad26.COV2.S vaccination and SARS-CoV-2 variants. The repertoire was sequenced with immunoSEQ multiplex PCR; TCRdb's copy has only in-frame clones and lacks some. This repertoire shows a few hundred thousand clones, 80% to 95% found once; its top ten account for approximately 12%. The specimen was peripheral blood, collected in a trial of Ad26.COV2.S vaccine versus placebo. The receptor set was obtained from a person between 18 and 59 years old who received the Ad26.COV2.S COVID-19 vaccine or a placebo. Each CDR3 is given with its conserved first and last residue. Fields, in order: V gene, D gene, clone size, J gene, CDR3 DNA, CDR3 protein. The D gene is left open where the match is weak. Rows give clone size only sometimes, using once, few, many, or a class for an expanded clone.

TRBV7-2	TRBD1	.	TRBJ1-4	TGTGCCAGCAGCGTCGAACAGGGGGAAAAACTGTTTTTT	CASSVEQGEKLFF
TRBV5-1	.	.	TRBJ1-1	TGCGCCAGCAGCCAAAGGACCGTTAACACTGAAGCTTTCTTT	CASSQRTVNTEAFF
TRBV28	.	.	TRBJ1-2	TGTGCCATCGCTGACAGCGCTAACTATGGCTACACCTTC	CAIADSANYGYTF
TRBV28	TRBD2	.	TRBJ2-1	TGTGCCAGCAGTTTTCTAGCGGACCCCAATGAGCAGTTCTTC	CASSFLADPNEQFF
TRBV30	.	once	TRBJ2-7	TGTGCCTGGTCCCAGGGGACATACGAGCAGTACTTC	CAWSQGTYEQYF
TRBV28	.	.	TRBJ2-5	TGTGCCAGCAGTTTATGGGCCGGGACACAAGAGACCCAGTACTTC	CASSLWAGTQETQYF
TRBV4-2	TRBD2	.	TRBJ2-1	TGTGCCAGCAGCCACGCGACCGGGACTAGCAATGAGCAGTTCTTC	CASSHATGTSNEQFF
TRBV7-2	TRBD1	few	TRBJ1-5	TGTGCCAGCAGCCAATGGGCAGGGGGCGCGGGGCAGCCCCAGCATTTT	CASSQWAGGAGQPQHF
TRBV5-1	TRBD2	.	TRBJ2-1	TGCGCCAGCAGCTTGGGGGTAGTAGCGGGAGGCTCCTACAATGAGCAGTTCTTC	CASSLGVVAGGSYNEQFF
TRBV30	.	.	TRBJ1-3	TGTGCCTGGGGTGGAAACACCATATATTTT	CAWGGNTIYF
TRBV6-5	.	.	TRBJ2-7	TGTGCCAGCAGTACTGTAGGGGAGAGCTCCTACGAGCAGTACTTC	CASSTVGESSYEQYF
TRBV21-1	.	.	TRBJ2-3	TGTGCCAGCAGCAAAGGCCAATATCCGGGGCCCACAGATACGCAGTATTTT	CASSKGQYPGPTDTQYF
TRBV6-2/TRBV6-3	.	.	TRBJ2-2	TGTGCCAGCAGTTACGGGCTAATCAACACCGGGGAGCTGTTTTTT	CASSYGLINTGELFF
TRBV19	.	.	TRBJ2-2	TGTGCCAGTCGCGGGAACACCGGGGAGCTGTTTTTT	CASRGNTGELFF
TRBV27	TRBD2	.	TRBJ2-1	TGTGCCAGCAGACCCCTCGGGACTAGCGGATACAATGAGCAGTTCTTC	CASRPLGTSGYNEQFF
TRBV5-5	.	.	TRBJ2-2	TGTGCCAGCAGCTTGGGTGTCCAGAACACCGGGGAGCTGTTTTTT	CASSLGVQNTGELFF
TRBV4-1	TRBD2	.	TRBJ2-5	TGCGCCAGCAGCCAAGATTGGCGGGCAGTCGGGGGGGAGACCCAGTACTTC	CASSQDWRAVGGETQYF
TRBV29-1	TRBD1	.	TRBJ2-3	TGCAGCGCCAACAGGGGGCGGGCAGATACGCAGTATTTT	CSANRGRADTQYF
TRBV6-6	.	.	TRBJ1-1	TGTGCCAGCAGTGCGGGTAGCACTGAAGCTTTCTTT	CASSAGSTEAFF
TRBV5-5	TRBD2	once	TRBJ2-3	TGTGCCAGCAGCTGGGGGACTAGCGGGAGCGCAGATACGCAGTATTTT	CASSWGTSGSADTQYF
TRBV20-1	TRBD1	.	TRBJ1-1	TGCAGTGCTAGTGGCCAGGGGGCTTGGGGGACTGAAGCTTTCTTT	CSASGQGAWGTEAFF
TRBV29-1	TRBD2	once	TRBJ2-7	TGCAGCGTTGAGGGACTAGCGGGAGGCTACGAGCAGTACTTC	CSVEGLAGGYEQYF
TRBV30	.	.	TRBJ1-5	TGTGCCTGGAGTGCTGGAACAGGGAGGGGCCAGCCCCAGCATTTT	CAWSAGTGRGQPQHF
TRBV5-8	TRBD2	.	TRBJ2-1	TGTGCCAGCAGCTTGTATGGCGGGAGGAGGCTTGAGCAGTTCTTC	CASSLYGGRRLEQFF
TRBV6-5	TRBD1	.	TRBJ2-1	TGTGCCAGCAGGATCGGGACAGTCTACAATGAGCAGTTCTTC	CASRIGTVYNEQFF
TRBV19	.	once	TRBJ1-2	TGTGCCAGTAGTCCCGGACAGCTAGAATTGAACTATGGCTACACCTTC	CASSPGQLELNYGYTF
TRBV24-1	.	.	TRBJ2-3	TGTGCCACCAGTGATGTCAGTACGTCTGTGTCTGGCACAGATACGCAGTATTTT	CATSDVSTSVSGTDTQYF
TRBV18	.	.	TRBJ1-2	TGTGCCAGCTCGGCCGACAGGACCTATGGCTACACCTTC	CASSADRTYGYTF
TRBV7-2	TRBD1	.	TRBJ2-2	TGTGCCAGCAGCATGTGGGGACAGGGAGGGTACACCGGGGAGCTGTTTTTT	CASSMWGQGGYTGELFF
TRBV25-1	TRBD1	.	TRBJ1-6	TGTGCCAGCAGTGTTTCAGGGGGTTCACCCCTCCACTTT	CASSVSGGSPLHF
TRBV30	.	.	TRBJ1-3	TGTGCCTGGAGTGTCGGGACCCCTGGAAACACCATATATTTT	CAWSVGTPGNTIYF
TRBV2	TRBD2	.	TRBJ2-1	TGTGCCAGCAGGGGACTAGCGGGAGACAATGAGCAGTTCTTC	CASRGLAGDNEQFF
TRBV5-1	.	.	TRBJ1-5	TGCGCCAGCAGCTTGGAGGGTCAGCCTAATCAGCCCCAGCATTTT	CASSLEGQPNQPQHF
TRBV5-8	.	.	TRBJ1-4	TGTGCCAGCAGCGAGGACGGCAGGATGAATGAAAAACTGTTTTTT	CASSEDGRMNEKLFF
TRBV14	.	once	TRBJ2-6	TGTGCCAGCCACCGGACCTCTGGGGCCAACGTCCTGACTTTC	CASHRTSGANVLTF
TRBV7-2	.	.	TRBJ1-5	TGTGCCAGCACCTCAGGCGGGGGGAATAGCAATCAGCCCCAGCATTTT	CASTSGGGNSNQPQHF
TRBV4-1	TRBD2	.	TRBJ2-3	TGCGCCAGCAGCCTACCCCGTAGGAGGGGACTAGCGGGATTCACAGATACGCAGTATTTT	CASSLPRRRGLAGFTDTQYF
TRBV14	.	.	TRBJ1-1	TGTGCCAGCAGCCAAAATCAAGGTGGGAACACTGAAGCTTTCTTT	CASSQNQGGNTEAFF
TRBV19	.	.	TRBJ2-1	TGTGCCAGTAGTCATCGAGCCAAGAGTACCAATGAGCAGTTCTTC	CASSHRAKSTNEQFF
TRBV7-9	.	.	TRBJ2-6	TGTGCCAGCAGCTTGGTCAGTCCCTCTGGGGCCAACGTCCTGACTTTC	CASSLVSPSGANVLTF
TRBV19	TRBD1	.	TRBJ1-5	TGTGCCACCACAGGGGTTGGTCAGCCCCAGCATTTT	CATTGVGQPQHF
TRBV10-3	TRBD1	.	TRBJ2-3	TGTGCCGTTAGCTACAGGGGGGACACAGATACGCAGTATTTT	CAVSYRGDTDTQYF
TRBV4-1	.	.	TRBJ2-7	TGCGCCAGCAGCCAAGGACAGTCAACCTACGAGCAGTACTTC	CASSQGQSTYEQYF
TRBV7-9	TRBD2	.	TRBJ2-2	TGTGCCAGCAGCATCGGGCTAGCGGGAGAGATGTCGGTCACCGGGGAGCTGTTTTTT	CASSIGLAGEMSVTGELFF
TRBV20-1	.	.	TRBJ1-1	TGCAGTGCTAGTGGGGGGGGTGAAGCTTTCTTT	CSASGGGEAFF
TRBV28	.	.	TRBJ1-6	TGTGCCAGCAACCTAAGAGGGGGTATGAATTCACCCCTCCACTTT	CASNLRGGMNSPLHF
TRBV7-2	TRBD2	.	TRBJ2-1	TGTGCCAGCAGCACCACTAGCGGGAGGGTCTACAATGAGCAGTTCTTC	CASSTTSGRVYNEQFF
TRBV12-5	.	once	TRBJ1-1	TGTGCCTTCGATCGACCGGGAGAAGTTAGGACTGAAGCTTTCTTT	CAFDRPGEVRTEAFF
TRBV6-5	.	.	TRBJ1-4	TGTGCCAGCAGTTACGGAATGACTGCAACTAATGAAAAACTGTTTTTT	CASSYGMTATNEKLFF
TRBV28	.	.	TRBJ2-7	TGTGCCACCCGAGACTACGAGCAGTACTTC	CATRDYEQYF
TRBV4-1	.	.	TRBJ2-7	TGCGCCAGCAGCCACTACCCCTCGACACCGGGGGCTTCCTACGAGCAGTACTTC	CASSHYPSTPGASYEQYF
TRBV5-1	TRBD1	.	TRBJ2-2	TGCGCCAGCAGCGCGGGGACAGGGGGTACCGGGGAGCTGTTTTTT	CASSAGTGGTGELFF
TRBV6-1	TRBD1	.	TRBJ2-2	TGTGCCAGCAGTGAAGGGACAGGGGACACCGGGGAGCTGTTTTTT	CASSEGTGDTGELFF
TRBV11-2	TRBD2	.	TRBJ2-5	TGTGCCAGCAGCTTAGGACTAGCGGGAGGGAAAGAGACCCAGTACTTC	CASSLGLAGGKETQYF
TRBV7-9	.	.	TRBJ2-7	TGTGCCAGCAGCTTAGTGGGCGGGAAGGGTGAGCAGTACTTC	CASSLVGGKGEQYF
TRBV5-6	TRBD2	.	TRBJ2-1	TGTGCCAGCACCTCCCTAGCGGGATGGCGGGAAGAGCAGTTCTTC	CASTSLAGWREEQFF
TRBV5-1	.	.	TRBJ1-2	TGCGCCAGCAGCTCTGGGCAAGTAAGGAGCTCCATTGGCTACACCTTC	CASSSGQVRSSIGYTF